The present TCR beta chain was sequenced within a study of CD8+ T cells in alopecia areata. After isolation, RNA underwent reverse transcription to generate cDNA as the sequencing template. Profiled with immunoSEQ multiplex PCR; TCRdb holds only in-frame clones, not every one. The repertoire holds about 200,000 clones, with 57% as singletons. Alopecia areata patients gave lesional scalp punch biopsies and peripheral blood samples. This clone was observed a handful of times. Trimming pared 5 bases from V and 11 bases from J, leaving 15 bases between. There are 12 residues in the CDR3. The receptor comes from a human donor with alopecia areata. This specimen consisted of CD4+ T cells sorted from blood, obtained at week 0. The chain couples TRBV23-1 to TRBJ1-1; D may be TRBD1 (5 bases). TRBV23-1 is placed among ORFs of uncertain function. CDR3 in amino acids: CASSVGVFEAFF. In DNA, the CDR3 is TGCGCCAGCAGTGTAGGGGTATTTGAGGCTTTCTTT.